The 18 T cell receptor beta chains below come from one sample, sequenced in a study of CD8 T cells in ankylosing spondylitis. TCRdb re-analysed the 5' RACE reads in MiXCR, keeping a single row per CDR3 protein. The profile shows about 350,000 distinct CDR3 sequences, roughly 20% of them singletons. The sequencing sample was made of blood, either unsorted or a sorted T cell fraction (not recorded which). The receptor source for this set is a male donor with ankylosing spondylitis or in good health (not recorded which).

This chain connects TRBV28 to TRBJ2-2; 12 bases are shared with TRBD2. Germline-derived CDR1 and CDR2 are MDHEN and SYDVKM. This CDR3 is built from 20 residues. J gave up 0 bases and V 5 bases, and 13 bases lay outside the gene matches. CDR3 in DNA: TGTGCCAGCAGTAACCCGGGACTAGCGGGTCGTACTGCGAACACCGGGGAGCTGTTTTTT. Translating gives CASSNPGLAGRTANTGELFF.

J is TRBJ2-7 and V is TRBV7-6; tentatively, D is TRBD2 (5 bases). The CDR3 runs 16 residues. V dropped 3 bases and J dropped 5 bases, with 20 bases sitting between them. Germline V gene sequence: CDR1 SGHVS, CDR2 FNYEAQ. CDR3 sequence: CASSFSAFGVNDEQYF. CDR3 in DNA: TGTGCCAGCAGCTTTAGCGCTTTCGGGGTAAATGACGAGCAGTACTTC.

This clonotype was observed a handful of times. The chain has TRBV3-1 and TRBJ2-2; the D call may be TRBD1 or TRBD2 (6 bases each). V lost 1 base, J lost 0 bases, and 15 bases lay in between. The CDR3 extends over 18 amino acids. Germline V CDR1 and CDR2: LGHDT, YNNKEL (reference sequence). The CDR3 here is CASSQASGGLANTGELFF. The CDR3 nucleotides are TGTGCCAGCAGCCAAGCGTCTGGGGGGCTCGCGAACACCGGGGAGCTGTTTTTT.

DNA for the CDR3: TGTGCCTGGACTCCAACTAGTCCCGGGGAGCTGTTTTTT. It is translated as CAWTPTSPGELFF. The rearrangement joins TRBV30 to TRBJ2-2; D perhaps matches TRBD2 (5 bases). Trimming removed 4 bases at V and 6 bases at J, with 12 bases between. Germline assignment: CDR1 GTSNPN and CDR2 SVGIG (reference sequence). The CDR3 consists of 13 residues.

The chain carries TRBV10-2 and TRBJ2-1, with unresolved D. V was clipped by 4 bases and J by 5 bases, with 9 bases between them. CDR3 length equals 13 residues. In germline, CDR1 is WSHSY, CDR2 SAAADI. CDR3 in amino acids: CASSGTANNEQFF. The CDR3 region has the DNA TGCGCCAGCAGTGGTACAGCCAACAATGAGCAGTTCTTC.

In its sample, this clonotype was seen a few times. This rearrangement joins TRBV24-1 to TRBJ2-2, with D perhaps assigned TRBD1 or TRBD2 (5 bases each). V lost 0 bases, J lost 4 bases, and 14 bases lay in between. The CDR3 has 17 residues. From germline, CDR1 is KGHDR and CDR2 SFDVKD. The CDR3 loop reads CATSDLRIGDRTGELFF. For the CDR3, the DNA is TGTGCCACCAGTGATTTGCGGATCGGGGACCGCACCGGGGAGCTGTTTTTT.

This clonotype has a count of ten or more. The chain joins TRBV29-1 to TRBJ2-7; 7 nucleotides match TRBD1. This CDR3 has 13 amino acids. Losses at the gene ends were 6 bases for V and 0 bases for J; bases not matched to a gene: 5. The germline V gene has CDR1 SQVTM and CDR2 ANQGSEA. The CDR3 spells CSVRTGNSYEQYF. The CDR3 region has the DNA TGCAGCGTGAGGACAGGAAACTCCTACGAGCAGTACTTC.

CDR3 region: CASSRIFQGYGYTF. The CDR3 DNA is TGTGCCAGCAGCCGAATATTCCAGGGGTATGGCTACACCTTC. The chain has TRBV12-3 or TRBV12-4 and TRBJ1-2; tentative D call: TRBD1 (6 bases). With 6 bases removed from V and 5 bases from J, the gap between germline ends came to 16 bases. The length of the CDR3 is 14 residues.

The V call is TRBV12-3 or TRBV12-4, the J call TRBJ2-5, with 10 nucleotides matching TRBD2. The CDR3 is 15 amino acids. Unmatched junction bases numbered 8, after V lost 5 bases and J lost 5 bases. The CDR3 DNA follows: TGTGCCAGCAGTCGAATAGCGGGGGGCTCGGAGACCCAGTACTTC. It specifies CASSRIAGGSETQYF.

The chain recombines TRBV7-9 with TRBJ2-2, with D tentatively TRBD1 (6 bases). The V end was cut by 5 bases, the J end by 3 bases, with 13 bases between. The CDR3 consists of 15 residues. Germline assignment: CDR1 SEHNR and CDR2 FQNEAQ (reference sequence). DNA of the CDR3: TGTGCCAGCAGCCCCGGCACAGGGTACACCGGGGAGCTGTTTTTT. Translated: CASSPGTGYTGELFF.

J is TRBJ2-3 and V is TRBV5-3; D is unclear. TRBV5-3 is annotated as an ORF whose role is uncertain. V dropped 9 bases and J dropped 2 bases, with 22 bases sitting between them. CDR3 length: 16 amino acids. CDR3 nucleotide sequence: TGTGCCATGGGCCCTGGGCCCCACTTCTCCACAGATACGCAGTATTTT. Its translation: CAMGPGPHFSTDTQYF.

At least ten counts were recorded for this clonotype. This rearrangement joins TRBV29-1 to TRBJ2-7, with D possibly matching TRBD2 (5 bases). V dropped 7 bases and J dropped 3 bases, with 13 bases sitting between them. There are 12 residues in the CDR3. Germline V gene data show CDR1 as SQVTM and CDR2 as ANQGSEA. Written as DNA, the CDR3 is TGCAGCGGGGGAGTTGGGGACTACGAGCAGTACTTC. Its protein product is CSGGVGDYEQYF.

There are a few counts of this clonotype. V usage is TRBV29-1 and J usage is TRBJ2-5; the D gene is possibly TRBD2 (5 bases). The V end was cut by 5 bases, the J end by 5 bases, with 9 bases between. CDR3 length equals 11 residues. Germline-derived CDR1 and CDR2 are SQVTM and ANQGSEA. The CDR3 is CSVFRGETQYF. Here the CDR3 DNA reads TGCAGCGTTTTTCGCGGGGAGACCCAGTACTTC.

This chain uses TRBV20-1 with TRBJ2-7; no firm D call. V was trimmed by 6 bases and J by 6 bases, leaving 12 bases between them. CDR1 and CDR2 from the germline V gene are DFQATT and SNEGSKA (reference sequence). The CDR3 contains 11 residues. The DNA of the CDR3 is TGCAGTGCCCCCGTGGCCGGCGAGCAGTACTTC. It specifies CSAPVAGEQYF.

This clonotype occurred a few times. The rearrangement uses TRBV7-9 and TRBJ1-2; 7 bases fit TRBD1. Per the germline V gene, CDR1 is SEHNR and CDR2 is FQNEAQ (reference sequence). The CDR3 loop spans 17 amino acids. V trimming: 6 bases; J trimming: 0 bases; junction bases outside the gene matches: 13. The CDR3 DNA reads TGTGCCAGCAGTTCTCTTCTGAGGGACAGCTCTAACTATGGCTACACCTTC. The encoded protein is CASSSLLRDSSNYGYTF. Together with reference TRBV7-9 and TRBJ1-2, the CDR3 gives the full variable domain: DTGVSQNPRHKITKRGQNVTFRCDPISEHNRLYWYRQTLGQGPEFLTYFQNEAQLEKSRLLSDRFSAERPKGSFSTLEIQRTEQGDSAMYLCASSSLLRDSSNYGYTFGSGTRLTVV.

The rearrangement uses TRBV9 and TRBJ2-1, with a weak D call TRBD2 (7 bases). The CDR3 contains 15 residues. Per the germline V gene, CDR1 is SGDLS and CDR2 is YYNGEE. Trimming shortened V by 4 bases and J by 9 bases, and 20 bases separated the two germline ends. The CDR3 DNA sequence: TGTGCCAGCAGCCCACCCTGGGGGGGCCAGGCTGAGCAGTTCTTC. It specifies CASSPPWGGQAEQFF.

V usage is TRBV25-1 and J usage is TRBJ2-1; weak D call: TRBD1 (5 bases). The germline V gene has CDR1 MGHDK and CDR2 SYGVNS. CDR3 length equals 12 residues. V lost 7 bases and J 10 bases, leaving 14 bases between the germline ends. The CDR3, as DNA: TGTGCCAGCAATGATGGGGCTCGGGAGCAGTTCTTC. Translating it yields CASNDGAREQFF.

This clonotype showed up just a few times. The V gene is TRBV7-2, the J gene TRBJ2-2, with D perhaps matching TRBD1 (6 bases). With 5 bases removed from V and 7 bases from J, the gap between germline ends came to 11 bases. The germline gives CDR1 SGHTA, CDR2 FQGNSA. There are 13 residues in the CDR3. The CDR3 DNA reads TGTGCCAGCAGCCAGGGGCCGAGCGGGGAGCTGTTTTTT. This encodes CASSQGPSGELFF.